Listed here is a single TCR beta chain. Its binding antigen is unknown. Base qualities were left out, and no much larger clone turns up one base away. The method was RT-PCR. The instrument given in TCRdb is Illumina HiSeq 2500. In TCRdb, the public reads were trimmed at Q25 with fastp and aligned with MiXCR, with productive beta chains retained. Duplicate CDR3 protein sequences are folded into a single record with the most common DNA and genes. Across this sample there are 750,000 to 850,000 distinct CDR3 sequences, with 15% to 20% seen only once. The ten largest clones take up 9.5% to 13% of the sample. CDR1 and CDR2, looked up from the germline V gene, are MNHNS and SASEGT. The V end loses 11 bases and the J end loses 3 bases, and a stretch of 14 bases separates them. From its cysteine to its phenylalanine, the CDR3 spans 12 amino acids. Only the CDR3 part of the read is kept: 36 bases, read in frame from the first base.

The data belong to a study of response to subunit inactivated influenza vaccine listed by TCRdb under 2018. Looking at the study overall: Deep quantitative profiling of the T cell receptor repertoire was used in the study to follow responses to a trivalent subunit inactivated influenza vaccine. The paper as a whole reports these results and caveats: The authors suggested that each seasonal influenza vaccination may recruit only a limited number of new T cells.

The material sequenced was PBMCs from blood, taken 5 days after vaccination. This receptor was identified in a man in his fifties who received an inactivated influenza vaccine. Donor details come from another sample of the same person, matched by shared clones. The receptor chain draws on TRBV6-1 and TRBJ2-7; the D gene may be TRBD1 or TRBD2, since each aligns over 5 bases. The CDR3 reads as follows: CAVGPGLYEQYF. The sequenced DNA is TGTGCCGTGGGACCAGGTCTCTACGAGCAGTACTTC.